Sequencing of this TCR beta chain was carried out in a study of blood T cell repertoires in COVID-19. For the study at large: The samples span acute and convalescent COVID-19 from the United States, Italy and Spain. PBMCs, B-cell-depleted T cells, or T cells were the source of the cDNA or gDNA that made up the material.

The data were produced by immunoSEQ multiplex PCR, yet TCRdb's version contains in-frame clones alone and is incomplete. The table has about 98,000 clones, about 89% seen once. Only one count was recorded for this clone. V shed 5 bases and J 1 base; nucleotides not matched to a gene: 8. The CDR3 totals 16 residues. Per germline, CDR1 SGHVS and CDR2 FQNEAQ. Sequenced: peripheral blood. The TCR sequence derives from a man over 45 with acute or convalescent COVID-19. This sequence joins TRBV7-8 and TRBJ2-3, with 8 bases aligning to TRBD1. Here the CDR3 reads CASSPQGARGTDTQYF. The CDR3 DNA reads TGTGCCAGCAGCCCTCAGGGGGCCCGGGGCACAGATACGCAGTATTTT.